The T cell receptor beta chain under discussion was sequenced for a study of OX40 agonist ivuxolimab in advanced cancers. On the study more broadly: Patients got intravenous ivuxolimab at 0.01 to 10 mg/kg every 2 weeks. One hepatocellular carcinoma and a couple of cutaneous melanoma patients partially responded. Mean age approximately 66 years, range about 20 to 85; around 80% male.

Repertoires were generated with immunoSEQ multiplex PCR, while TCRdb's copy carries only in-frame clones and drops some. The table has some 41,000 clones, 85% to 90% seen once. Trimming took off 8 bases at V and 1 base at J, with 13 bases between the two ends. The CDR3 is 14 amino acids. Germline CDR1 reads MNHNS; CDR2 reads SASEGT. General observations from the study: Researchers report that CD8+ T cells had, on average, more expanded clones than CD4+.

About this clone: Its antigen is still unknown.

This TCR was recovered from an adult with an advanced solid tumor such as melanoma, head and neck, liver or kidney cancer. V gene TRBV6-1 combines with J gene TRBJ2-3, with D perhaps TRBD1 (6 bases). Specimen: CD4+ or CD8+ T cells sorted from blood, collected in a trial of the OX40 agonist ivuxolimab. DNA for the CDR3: TGTGCCAGCTCGCCCCGGACAGGCACAGATACGCAGTATTTT. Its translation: CASSPRTGTDTQYF.